These 10 T cell receptor beta chains share one sample of origin, sequenced in a study of CD8+CD57+ T cells in acquired aplastic anemia. Both TCR beta VDJ combination and CDR3 sequence profiling were carried out. Genomic DNA was the template for this profiling. TCRdb fed the reads into MiXCR, producing one record per CDR3 protein. Of some 170,000 distinct CDR3 sequences listed, 63% are singletons. Sequenced patients had shown CD8+CD57+ cell expansion by flow cytometry. Sample: sorted CD4+, CD8+, or CD8+CD57+ T cells (not recorded which) from PBMCs. The receptors shown here come from a human donor with aplastic anemia.

The CDR3 sequence: CSAAVASNYGYTF. CDR3 sequence (DNA): TGCAGTGCGGCTGTAGCTTCTAACTATGGCTACACCTTC. J is TRBJ1-2 and V is TRBV20-1, with D hard to call. Trimming pared 6 bases from V and 0 bases from J, leaving 11 bases between. This CDR3 comprises 13 residues. Germline CDR1 is DFQATT and CDR2 is SNEGSKA (reference sequence).

The V call is TRBV5-6, the J call TRBJ2-7, with unresolved D. Trimming removed 3 bases at V and 7 bases at J, with 11 bases between. The germline V gene encodes CDR1 SGHDT and CDR2 YYEEEE. This CDR3 is built from 12 residues. The DNA for the CDR3 is TGTGCCAGCAGCTCCCGGTGGCAGGAGCAGTACTTC. This sequence encodes CASSSRWQEQYF.

This clonotype has only a few counts. The chain combines TRBV12-3 or TRBV12-4 with TRBJ1-2; TRBD1 aligns across 7 bases. This CDR3 spans 12 amino acids. J gave up 6 bases and V 5 bases, and 3 bases lay outside the gene matches. This chain's CDR3 is CASSEGGDGYTF. In DNA form, the CDR3 reads TGTGCCAGCAGTGAAGGGGGCGATGGCTACACCTTC.

This chain links TRBV2 with TRBJ1-2; 7 bases line up with TRBD1. The CDR3 extends over 14 amino acids. Germline V gene lookup returns CDR1 SNHLY and CDR2 FYNNEI. With 6 bases clipped from V and 4 bases from J, the junction kept 8 bases outside the gene matches. This CDR3 is CASSGTALGYGYTF. The CDR3 DNA follows: TGTGCCAGCAGCGGGACAGCCTTAGGCTATGGCTACACCTTC.

This clonotype appeared many times. Here the CDR3 DNA reads TGTGCCAGCAGTGAAGGATCGCGGGAGCAGTACTTC. This codes for CASSEGSREQYF. The chain carries TRBV2 and TRBJ2-7, with D uncertain. In germline, CDR1 is SNHLY, CDR2 FYNNEI. CDR3 length: 12 amino acids. With 1 base removed from V and 7 bases from J, the gap between germline ends came to 8 bases.

This clonotype has just a few counts. The CDR3 is CATSRVGFGAFGQKSTDTQYF. DNA for the CDR3: TGTGCCACCAGCAGAGTTGGTTTTGGGGCTTTCGGGCAGAAGAGCACAGATACGCAGTATTTT. The chain recombines TRBV15 with TRBJ2-3, with a tentative D call TRBD1 (5 bases). V was shortened by 1 base and J by 0 bases, with 26 bases between the two germline ends. Germline CDR1 is LNHNV and CDR2 is YYDKDF (reference sequence). The CDR3 covers 21 residues.

The chain links TRBV20-1 to TRBJ2-5; 8 nucleotides match TRBD2. Germline loops: CDR1 DFQATT, CDR2 SNEGSKA (reference sequence). This CDR3 is built from 14 residues. Trimming took 6 bases from V and 1 from J; bases not matched to a gene: 7. The DNA of the CDR3 is TGCAGTGCATACAGCGGGGGACTCCAAGAGACCCAGTACTTC. Translating it yields CSAYSGGLQETQYF.

The chain employs TRBV10-3 and TRBJ1-6; D is possibly TRBD1 (6 bases). With 9 bases removed from V and 5 bases from J, the gap between germline ends came to 14 bases. This CDR3 has 14 amino acids. In germline, CDR1 is ENHRY, CDR2 SYGVKD. The CDR3 nucleotides read TGTGCCATTCGCGGGCAGGGGCATAATTCACCCCTCCACTTT. This encodes CAIRGQGHNSPLHF.

This clonotype was counted many times. The V and J genes are TRBV7-3 and TRBJ2-1; D possibly corresponds to TRBD2 (5 bases). The CDR3 runs 15 residues. Trimming took off 2 bases at V and 4 bases at J, with 12 bases between the two ends. The germline gives CDR1 SGHTA, CDR2 FQGTGA. DNA for the CDR3: TGTGCCAGCAGCTTAGGAGCGGCACCTTACAATGAGCAGTTCTTC. Protein: CASSLGAAPYNEQFF.

V is TRBV15 and J is TRBJ2-1; 10 positions agree with TRBD2. This CDR3 has 14 residues. Losses at the gene ends were 4 bases for V and 12 bases for J; bases not matched to a gene: 9. The germline V gene encodes CDR1 LNHNV and CDR2 YYDKDF (reference sequence). CDR3 sequence (DNA): TGTGCCACCAGCACACGGACTAGCGGAAAGGGGCAGTTCTTC. This sequence encodes CATSTRTSGKGQFF.